The source of this T cell receptor (beta chain) is a study of Graves' ophthalmopathy and Graves' hyperthyroidism. With 7 bases removed from V and 2 bases from J, the gap between germline ends came to 23 bases. Germline V gene data show CDR1 as KGHSH and CDR2 as LQKENI. CDR3 length equals 17 residues. RNA transcripts served as template for amplifying TCR beta CDR3 sequences. RT-PCR was first run with HTBI primers, then multiplex PCR in a second round. TCRdb processed the multiplex PCR reads anew with MiXCR; each CDR3 protein has one entry. The data show approximately 210,000 distinct CDR3 sequences, roughly a fifth seen once. Study-wide findings and caveats: Blood was where most expanded thyroid clonotypes above 0.001 frequency also turned up.

Points on this clonotype: Its cognate antigen is unknown. A much larger clonotype is one base distant, so this may be a read error.

Sequencing was performed on peripheral blood. The V call is TRBV18, the J call TRBJ1-1; unclear D gene. This sequence originates from a woman between 50 and 59 years old with Graves' ophthalmopathy. The chain's CDR3 is CASLRTAAGIGNTEAFF. CDR3 DNA: TGTGCCAGCTTACGTACCGCAGCGGGGATCGGAAACACTGAAGCTTTCTTT.